A selection of T cell receptor beta chains follows, all from one sample in a study of blood T cells in healthy people across ages. TCRdb analysed the 5' RACE reads with MiXCR anew, one entry per CDR3 protein. The repertoire holds 1.5 million to 2 million distinct CDR3 sequences, with under 30% as singletons. The sample consisted of blood. Every receptor here comes from a young woman in good health. Each CDR3 is given with its conserved first and last residue. A D gene is named only where the DNA matches it firmly. The size of a clone is reported for some rows only, either as once, few or many, or as a class for expanded clones.

NA,TRBD2,TRBV28,TRBJ2-3,TGTGCCAGCAGTTTTCCCGGGGACTACATAGATACGCAGTATTTT,CASSFPGDYIDTQYF
NA,NA,TRBV7-8,TRBJ1-6,TGTGCCAGCAGCTTAGCGCCCGGGCAATCACCCCTCCACTTT,CASSLAPGQSPLHF
many,TRBD2,TRBV20-1,TRBJ2-1,TGCAGTGCTAGAGATCCCAGCGGGGAATGGGAGCAGTTCTTC,CSARDPSGEWEQFF
NA,TRBD2,TRBV19,TRBJ2-3,TGTGCCAGTAGCAAGCGGGGGGAGACAGATACGCAGTATTTT,CASSKRGETDTQYF
many,NA,TRBV7-9,TRBJ2-7,TGTGCCAGCAGCAACAGGGATTCCGCCTACGAGCAGTACTTC,CASSNRDSAYEQYF
NA,TRBD2,TRBV7-2,TRBJ2-7,TGTGCCAGCAGCTGTGCTAGCGGCTCCTACGAGCAGTACTTC,CASSCASGSYEQYF
few,TRBD2,TRBV6-6,TRBJ2-7,TGTGCCAGCAGTTACGGGGGTAGCGGGAAAAGCTCCTACGAGCAGTACTTC,CASSYGGSGKSSYEQYF
many,NA,TRBV29-1,TRBJ2-5,TGCAGCGTTGAAGGAGGCCGGCACCAAGAGACCCAGTACTTC,CSVEGGRHQETQYF
few,TRBD1,TRBV3-1,TRBJ2-5,TGTGCCAGCAGCCAAAGGTCGACAGGGGGTTTACAAGAGACCCAGTACTTC,CASSQRSTGGLQETQYF
few,NA,TRBV6-5,TRBJ1-6,TGTGCCAGCAGTTCGGCGGGACAAAATAATTCACCCCTCCACTTT,CASSSAGQNNSPLHF
few,NA,TRBV24-1,TRBJ2-3,TGTGCCACCTCAACAGACAGCACAGATACGCAGTATTTT,CATSTDSTDTQYF
few,NA,TRBV18,TRBJ2-4,TGTGCCAGCTCACCACCGGGGCCAGGGGGGAACATTCAGTACTTC,CASSPPGPGGNIQYF
few,TRBD2,TRBV18,TRBJ2-1,TGTGCCAGCTCACCGAGTACTAGCGTCGGCAATGAGCAGTTCTTC,CASSPSTSVGNEQFF
NA,TRBD1,TRBV7-9,TRBJ2-4,TGTGCCAGCAGCTTGCAGAGACAGGGAGCCAAAAACATTCAGTACTTC,CASSLQRQGAKNIQYF
many,NA,TRBV7-3,TRBJ2-3,TGTGCCAGCAGCTCCTCCGGGGAAGATACGCAGTATTTT,CASSSSGEDTQYF
NA,NA,TRBV12-3/TRBV12-4,TRBJ1-2,TGTGCCAGCAGTGGTCAACAGGGATACTATGGCTACACCTTC,CASSGQQGYYGYTF
NA,NA,TRBV2,TRBJ2-2,TGTGCCAGCAGTGAATCCTGGACCGGGGAGCTGTTTTTT,CASSESWTGELFF
few,NA,TRBV7-9,TRBJ2-7,TGTGCCAGCAGCCCCCTGCCGGAAAGCTCCCTCTACGAGCAGTACTTC,CASSPLPESSLYEQYF
few,NA,TRBV7-2,TRBJ1-1,TGTGCCAGCAGCTCTGAAGGTCTCACCAACACTGAAGCTTTCTTT,CASSSEGLTNTEAFF
NA,NA,TRBV20-1,TRBJ1-1,TGCAGTGCTTCTGACATCAAGAACACTGAAGCTTTCTTT,CSASDIKNTEAFF
many,NA,TRBV5-1,TRBJ2-1,TGCGCCAGCAGCTTTGGGGGCCGGTACAATGAGCAGTTCTTC,CASSFGGRYNEQFF
NA,TRBD2,TRBV20-1,TRBJ2-1,TGCAGTGCTAGAGTTTGGGGAGGGCGTAATGAGCAGTTCTTC,CSARVWGGRNEQFF
many,NA,TRBV5-5,TRBJ2-7,TGTGCCAGCAGCTCTCAACCGACCCACTACGAGCAGTACTTC,CASSSQPTHYEQYF
many,NA,TRBV29-1,TRBJ2-5,TGCAGCGTGGACGACAAGTACCAAGAGACCCAGTACTTC,CSVDDKYQETQYF
NA,TRBD1,TRBV29-1,TRBJ2-2,TGCAGCGCCCGGACAGGGGTTAACACCGGGGAGCTGTTTTTT,CSARTGVNTGELFF
NA,NA,TRBV6-2/TRBV6-3,TRBJ2-7,TGTGCCAGCAGCACTAGCCTGTCCTACAATGAGCAGTACTTC,CASSTSLSYNEQYF
NA,NA,TRBV5-1,TRBJ1-4,TGCGCCAGCAGCTTGCAAGCCCCAAGGCTCGAAAAACTGTTTTTT,CASSLQAPRLEKLFF
many,NA,TRBV12-3/TRBV12-4,TRBJ2-7,TGTGCCAGCAGTTTCTCCGCTAGCCCCGAGCAGTACTTC,CASSFSASPEQYF
few,NA,TRBV7-9,TRBJ2-1,TGTGCCGGCAGCCCCGGACACTCTAGCGATGAGCAGTTCTTC,CAGSPGHSSDEQFF
few,TRBD2,TRBV9,TRBJ2-1,TGTGCCAGCAGCAACCCTAGCGGGAGAATTCGAAATGAGCAGTTCTTC,CASSNPSGRIRNEQFF
few,TRBD1,TRBV14,TRBJ1-2,TGTGCCAGCAGCGCTCGCACAGGGGACTTCTATGGCTACACCTTC,CASSARTGDFYGYTF
NA,NA,TRBV6-2/TRBV6-3,TRBJ2-7,TGTGCCAGCTCCAGGGGGGAGAAGGAGCAGTACTTC,CASSRGEKEQYF
NA,NA,TRBV20-1,TRBJ2-2,TGCAGTGCTAGAGATCAGAACACCGGGGAGCTGTTTTTT,CSARDQNTGELFF
few,TRBD2,TRBV20-1,TRBJ2-3,TGCAGTGCTAGAGGGGGGACTAGCGCAGGACACACAGATACGCAGTATTTT,CSARGGTSAGHTDTQYF
many,NA,TRBV7-2,TRBJ1-5,TGTGCCAGCAGCGCTACCCCAGGGAATCAGCCCCAGCATTTT,CASSATPGNQPQHF
NA,TRBD2,TRBV4-1,TRBJ2-1,TGCGCCAGCAGCCAAGTAGCGGGGGACTCCTACAATGAGCAGTTCTTC,CASSQVAGDSYNEQFF
NA,NA,TRBV5-1,TRBJ2-2,TGCGCCAGCAGCAGCGCTTGGCAGGGTAACACCGGGGAGCTGTTTTTT,CASSSAWQGNTGELFF
few,TRBD1,TRBV20-1,TRBJ1-2,TGCAGTGCTTATGACAGGGCTGGCTACACCTTC,CSAYDRAGYTF
few,TRBD1,TRBV10-3,TRBJ2-7,TGTGCCATCGGAGACAGGGAGTACGAGCAGTACTTC,CAIGDREYEQYF
NA,TRBD1,TRBV20-1,TRBJ2-1,TGCAGTGCTAGGGACAGGGTTCACAGTGAGCAGTTCTTC,CSARDRVHSEQFF
NA,TRBD1,TRBV6-6,TRBJ1-1,TGTGCCAGCCGCGAGAATCCGGGACAGGGACGCACTGAAGCTTTCTTT,CASRENPGQGRTEAFF
NA,TRBD2,TRBV29-1,TRBJ2-1,TGCAGCGTTGGGACTAGCGGGGGGGGCCATGAGCAGTTCTTC,CSVGTSGGGHEQFF
NA,NA,TRBV5-1,TRBJ1-5,TGCGCCAGCAGAAAAGGGCTCAGCAATCAGCCCCAGCATTTT,CASRKGLSNQPQHF